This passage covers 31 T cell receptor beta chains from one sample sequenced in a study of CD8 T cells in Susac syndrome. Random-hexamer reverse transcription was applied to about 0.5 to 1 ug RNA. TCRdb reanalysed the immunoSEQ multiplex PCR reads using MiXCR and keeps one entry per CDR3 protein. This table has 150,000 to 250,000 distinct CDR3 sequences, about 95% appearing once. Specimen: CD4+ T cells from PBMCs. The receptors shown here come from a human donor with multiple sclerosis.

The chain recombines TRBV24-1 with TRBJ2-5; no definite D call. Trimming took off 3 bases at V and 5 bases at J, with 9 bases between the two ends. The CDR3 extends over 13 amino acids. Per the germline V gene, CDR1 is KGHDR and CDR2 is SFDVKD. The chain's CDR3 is CATSDPARETQYF. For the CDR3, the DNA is TGTGCCACCAGTGATCCCGCCCGGGAGACCCAGTACTTC.

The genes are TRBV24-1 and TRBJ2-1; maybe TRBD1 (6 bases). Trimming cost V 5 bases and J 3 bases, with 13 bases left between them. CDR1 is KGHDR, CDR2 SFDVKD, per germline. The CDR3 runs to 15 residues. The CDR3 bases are TGTGCCACCAGTGGCTACAGGGAAAACTACAATGAGCAGTTCTTC. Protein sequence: CATSGYRENYNEQFF.

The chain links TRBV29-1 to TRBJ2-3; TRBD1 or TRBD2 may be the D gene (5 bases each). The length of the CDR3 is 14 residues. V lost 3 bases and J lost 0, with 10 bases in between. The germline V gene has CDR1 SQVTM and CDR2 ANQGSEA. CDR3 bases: TGCAGCGTTGACGAGGGGATGAGCACAGATACGCAGTATTTT. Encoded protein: CSVDEGMSTDTQYF.

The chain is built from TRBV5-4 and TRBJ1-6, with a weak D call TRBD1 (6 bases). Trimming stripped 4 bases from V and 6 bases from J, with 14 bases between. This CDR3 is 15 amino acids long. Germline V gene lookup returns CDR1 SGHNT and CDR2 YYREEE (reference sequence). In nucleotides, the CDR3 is TGTGCCAGCAGCCAGGGGACGGGTGGTAATTCACCCCTCCACTTT. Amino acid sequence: CASSQGTGGNSPLHF.

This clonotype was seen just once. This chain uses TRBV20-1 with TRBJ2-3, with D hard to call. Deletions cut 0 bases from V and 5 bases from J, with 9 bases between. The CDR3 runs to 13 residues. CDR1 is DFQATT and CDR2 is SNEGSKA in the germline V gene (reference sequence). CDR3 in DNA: TGCAGTGCTAGAGATATAATCGGAGATACGCAGTATTTT. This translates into CSARDIIGDTQYF.

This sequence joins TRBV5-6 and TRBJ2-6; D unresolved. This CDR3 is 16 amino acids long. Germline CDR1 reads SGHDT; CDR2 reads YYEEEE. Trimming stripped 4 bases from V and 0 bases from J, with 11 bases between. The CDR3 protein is CASSEAPSSGANVLTF. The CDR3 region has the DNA TGTGCCAGCAGCGAAGCGCCTAGCTCTGGGGCCAACGTCCTGACTTTC.

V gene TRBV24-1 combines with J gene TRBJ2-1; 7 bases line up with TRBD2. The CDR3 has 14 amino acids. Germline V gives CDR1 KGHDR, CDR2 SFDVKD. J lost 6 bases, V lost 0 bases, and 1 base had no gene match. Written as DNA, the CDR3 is TGTGCCACCAGTGATTTGGGGGGGGGCAATGAGCAGTTCTTC. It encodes CATSDLGGGNEQFF.

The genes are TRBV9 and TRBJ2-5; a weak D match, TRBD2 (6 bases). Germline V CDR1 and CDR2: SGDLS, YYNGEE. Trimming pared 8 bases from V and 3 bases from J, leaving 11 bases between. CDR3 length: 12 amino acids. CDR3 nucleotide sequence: TGTGCCAGAATAGGGACTGAAGAGACCCAGTACTTC. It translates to CARIGTEETQYF.

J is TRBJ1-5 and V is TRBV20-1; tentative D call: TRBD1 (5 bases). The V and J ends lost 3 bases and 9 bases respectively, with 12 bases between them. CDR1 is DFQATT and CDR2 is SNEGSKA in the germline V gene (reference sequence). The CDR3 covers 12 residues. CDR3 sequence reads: CSARGESAPQHF. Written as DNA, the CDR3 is TGCAGTGCTAGGGGGGAATCCGCGCCCCAGCATTTT.

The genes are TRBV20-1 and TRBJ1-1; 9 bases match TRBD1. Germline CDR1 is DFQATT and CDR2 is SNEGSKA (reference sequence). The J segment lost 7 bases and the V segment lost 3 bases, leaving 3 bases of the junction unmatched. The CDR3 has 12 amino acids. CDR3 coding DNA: TGCAGTGCTAGTGACAGGGGGGATGAAGCTTTCTTT. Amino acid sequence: CSASDRGDEAFF.

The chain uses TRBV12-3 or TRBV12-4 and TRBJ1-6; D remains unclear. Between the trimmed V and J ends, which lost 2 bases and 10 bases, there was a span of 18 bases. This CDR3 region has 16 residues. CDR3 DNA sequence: TGTGCCAGCAGTTTAACAGTCGAGGCCCTGGACTCACCCCTCCACTTT. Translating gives CASSLTVEALDSPLHF.

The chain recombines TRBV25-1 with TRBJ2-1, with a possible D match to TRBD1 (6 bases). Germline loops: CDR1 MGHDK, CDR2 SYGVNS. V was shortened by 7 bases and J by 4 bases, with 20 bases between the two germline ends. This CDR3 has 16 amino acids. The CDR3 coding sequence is TGTGCCAGCACTGGACGTCTCGGACAGATTTACAATGAGCAGTTCTTC. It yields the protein CASTGRLGQIYNEQFF.

DNA of the CDR3: TGTGCCAGCAGCTTAGAAGGAGTGAGTGTCCCCCAGCATTTT. Protein product: CASSLEGVSVPQHF. The chain recombines TRBV7-9 with TRBJ1-5; D is ambiguous. The CDR3 is 14 amino acids. Germline V gives CDR1 SEHNR, CDR2 FQNEAQ (reference sequence). V lost 1 base and J 10 bases, leaving 14 bases between the germline ends.

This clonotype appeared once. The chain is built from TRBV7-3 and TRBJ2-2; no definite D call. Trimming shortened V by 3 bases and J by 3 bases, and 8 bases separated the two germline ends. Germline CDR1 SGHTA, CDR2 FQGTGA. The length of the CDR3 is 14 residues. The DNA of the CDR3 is TGTGCCAGCAGCTTTAAGGGCTACACCGGGGAGCTGTTTTTT. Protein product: CASSFKGYTGELFF. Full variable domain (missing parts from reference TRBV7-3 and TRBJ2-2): GAGVSQTPSNKVTEKGKYVELRCDPISGHTALYWYRQSLGQGPEFLIYFQGTGAADDSGLPNDRFFAVRPEGSVSTLKIQRTERGDSAVYLCASSFKGYTGELFFGEGSRLTVL.

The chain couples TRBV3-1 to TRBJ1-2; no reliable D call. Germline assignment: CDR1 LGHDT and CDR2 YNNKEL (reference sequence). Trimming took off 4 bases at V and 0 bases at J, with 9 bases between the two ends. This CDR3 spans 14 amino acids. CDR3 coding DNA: TGTGCCAGCAGCCGATCCGGGGCTAACTATGGCTACACCTTC. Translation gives CASSRSGANYGYTF.

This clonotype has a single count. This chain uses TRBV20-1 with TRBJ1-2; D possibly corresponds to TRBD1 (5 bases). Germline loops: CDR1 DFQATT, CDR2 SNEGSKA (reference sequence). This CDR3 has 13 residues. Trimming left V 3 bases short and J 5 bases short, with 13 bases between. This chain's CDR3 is CSASWGGQYGYTF. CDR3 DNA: TGCAGTGCTAGCTGGGGCGGTCAATATGGCTACACCTTC.

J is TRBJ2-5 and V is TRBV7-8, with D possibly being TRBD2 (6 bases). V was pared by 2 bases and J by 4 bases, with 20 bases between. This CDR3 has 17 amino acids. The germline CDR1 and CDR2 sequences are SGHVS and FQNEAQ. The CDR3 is CASSLSASGSPGETQYF. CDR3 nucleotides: TGTGCCAGCAGCTTATCTGCCAGCGGGTCCCCGGGAGAGACCCAGTACTTC. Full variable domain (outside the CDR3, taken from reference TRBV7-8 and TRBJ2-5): GAGVSQSPRYKVAKRGQDVALRCDPISGHVSLFWYQQALGQGPEFLTYFQNEAQLDKSGLPSDRFFAERPEGSVSTLKIQRTQQEDSAVYLCASSLSASGSPGETQYFGPGTRLLVL.

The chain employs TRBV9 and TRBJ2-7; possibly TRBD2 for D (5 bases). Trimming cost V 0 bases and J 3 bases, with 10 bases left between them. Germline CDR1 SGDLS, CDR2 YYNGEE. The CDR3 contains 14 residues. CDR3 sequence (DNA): TGTGCCAGCAGCGTAGGGACTCCGATCTACGAGCAGTACTTC. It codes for CASSVGTPIYEQYF.

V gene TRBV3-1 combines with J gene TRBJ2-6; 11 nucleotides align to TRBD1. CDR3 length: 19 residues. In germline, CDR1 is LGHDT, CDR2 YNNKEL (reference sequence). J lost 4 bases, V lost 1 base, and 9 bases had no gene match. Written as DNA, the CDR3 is TGTGCCAGCAGCCAAGTCGGGCGCGGACAGGGGGCCGGGGCCAACGTCCTGACTTTC. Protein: CASSQVGRGQGAGANVLTF.

CDR3: CASSYGQGQPQHF. The CDR3, as DNA: TGTGCCAGCAGTTACGGCCAGGGTCAGCCCCAGCATTTT. This sequence joins TRBV6-5 and TRBJ1-5; D possibly corresponds to TRBD1 (5 bases). Germline V lookup: CDR1 MNHEY, CDR2 SVGAGI. This CDR3 region has 13 residues. Trimming cost V 2 bases and J 6 bases, with 8 bases left between them.

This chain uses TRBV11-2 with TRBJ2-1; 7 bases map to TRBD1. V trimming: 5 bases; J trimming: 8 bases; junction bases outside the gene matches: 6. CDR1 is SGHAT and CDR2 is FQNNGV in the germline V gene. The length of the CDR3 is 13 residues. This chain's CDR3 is CASSQTGSHEQFF. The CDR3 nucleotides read TGTGCCAGCAGCCAGACAGGGAGCCATGAGCAGTTCTTC.

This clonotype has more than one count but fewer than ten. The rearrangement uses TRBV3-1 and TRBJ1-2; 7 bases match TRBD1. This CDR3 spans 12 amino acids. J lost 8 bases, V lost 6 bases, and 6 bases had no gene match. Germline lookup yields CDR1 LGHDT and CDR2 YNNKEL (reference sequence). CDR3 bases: TGTGCCAGCAGTCCAGGGGGGTACGGCTACACCTTC. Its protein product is CASSPGGYGYTF.

The CDR3 sequence is CSARDRLATEGTGELFF. CDR3 nucleotide sequence: TGCAGCGCCCGAGATCGCCTAGCGACCGAGGGCACCGGGGAGCTGTTTTTT. The chain has TRBV29-1 and TRBJ2-2, with D perhaps TRBD2 (6 bases). This CDR3 has 17 residues. Germline V gene data show CDR1 as SQVTM and CDR2 as ANQGSEA. The V gene lost 7 bases and the J gene lost 4 bases, with 25 bases spanning the gap.

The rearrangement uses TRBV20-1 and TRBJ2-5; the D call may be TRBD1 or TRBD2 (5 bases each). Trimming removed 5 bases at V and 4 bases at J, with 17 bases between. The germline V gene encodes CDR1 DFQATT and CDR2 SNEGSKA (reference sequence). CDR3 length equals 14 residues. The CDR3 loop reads CSALSEGWRETQYF. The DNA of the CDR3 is TGCAGTGCTCTTAGTGAGGGGTGGAGAGAGACCCAGTACTTC.

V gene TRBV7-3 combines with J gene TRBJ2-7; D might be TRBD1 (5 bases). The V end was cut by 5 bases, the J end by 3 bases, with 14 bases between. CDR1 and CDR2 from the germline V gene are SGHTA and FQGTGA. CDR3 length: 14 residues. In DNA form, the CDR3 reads TGTGCCAGCAGCCCGATGTCAGGGAACTACGAGCAGTACTTC. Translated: CASSPMSGNYEQYF. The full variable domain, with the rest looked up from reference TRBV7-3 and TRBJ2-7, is GAGVSQTPSNKVTEKGKYVELRCDPISGHTALYWYRQSLGQGPEFLIYFQGTGAADDSGLPNDRFFAVRPEGSVSTLKIQRTERGDSAVYLCASSPMSGNYEQYFGPGTRLTVT.

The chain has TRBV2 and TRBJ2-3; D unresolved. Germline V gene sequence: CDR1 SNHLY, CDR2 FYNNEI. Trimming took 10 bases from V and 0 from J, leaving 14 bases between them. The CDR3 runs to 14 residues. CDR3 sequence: CATRTASSTDTQYF. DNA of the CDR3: TGTGCCACCCGAACTGCCTCTAGCACAGATACGCAGTATTTT.

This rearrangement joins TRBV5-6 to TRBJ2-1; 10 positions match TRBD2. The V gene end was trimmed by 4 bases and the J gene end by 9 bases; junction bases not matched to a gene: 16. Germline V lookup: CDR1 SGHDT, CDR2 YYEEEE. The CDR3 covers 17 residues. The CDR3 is CASSPPVRVAGGREQFF. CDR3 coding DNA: TGTGCCAGCAGCCCCCCTGTCCGAGTAGCGGGAGGACGTGAGCAGTTCTTC.

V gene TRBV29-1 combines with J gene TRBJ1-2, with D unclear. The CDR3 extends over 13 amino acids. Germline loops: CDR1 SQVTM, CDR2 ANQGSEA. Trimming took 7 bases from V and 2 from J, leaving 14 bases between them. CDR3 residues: CSASKLANYGYTF. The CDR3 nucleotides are TGCAGCGCCTCAAAGCTCGCCAACTATGGCTACACCTTC.

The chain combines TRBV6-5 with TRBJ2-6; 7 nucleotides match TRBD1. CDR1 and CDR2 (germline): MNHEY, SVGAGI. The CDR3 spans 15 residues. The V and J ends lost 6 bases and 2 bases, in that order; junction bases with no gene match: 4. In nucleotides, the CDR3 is TGTGCCAGCAGGACTACAGGGGCTGGGGCCAACGTCCTGACTTTC. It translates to CASRTTGAGANVLTF.

The CDR3 DNA is TGCGCCAGCAGCTTGGCGGGGGGACCATATGGCTACACCTTC. It yields the protein CASSLAGGPYGYTF. The chain couples TRBV5-1 to TRBJ1-2, with D possibly being TRBD1 (5 bases). There are 14 residues in the CDR3. Germline CDR1 reads SGHRS; CDR2 reads YFSETQ. V dropped 0 bases and J dropped 5 bases, with 11 bases sitting between them.

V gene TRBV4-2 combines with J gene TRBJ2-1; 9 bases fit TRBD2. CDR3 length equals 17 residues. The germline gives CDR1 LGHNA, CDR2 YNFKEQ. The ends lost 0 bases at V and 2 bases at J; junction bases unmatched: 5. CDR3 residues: CASSQDLAGTTYNEQFF. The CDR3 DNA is TGTGCCAGCAGCCAAGATCTAGCGGGGACAACCTACAATGAGCAGTTCTTC.